The 30 T cell receptor beta chains given below trace back to one sample, sequenced in a study of cytomegalovirus exposure and HLA in healthy donors. Profiling relied on immunoSEQ multiplex PCR, and the TCRdb table lists in-frame clones only, not all of them. The data hold 100,000 to 120,000 clones, with 70% to 90% observed a single time. Sequenced input: PBMCs. The source is a young woman in good health and CMV-seropositive.

The V gene is TRBV15, the J gene TRBJ2-7; 8 bases are shared with TRBD1. Germline loops: CDR1 LNHNV, CDR2 YYDKDF (reference sequence). Germline trimming cut 8 bases from V and 5 bases from J; bases unmatched to any gene: 8. The CDR3 runs to 13 residues. CDR3 bases: TGTGCCACCGGGCGACAGGGGTTCAACGAGCAGTACTTC. Translating it yields CATGRQGFNEQYF. Filled out from reference TRBV15 and TRBJ2-7, the complete variable domain reads DAMVIQNPRYQVTQFGKPVTLSCSQTLNHNVMYWYQQKSSQAPKLLFHYYDKDFNNEADTPDNFQSRRPNTSFCFLDIRSPGLGDTAMYLCATGRQGFNEQYFGPGTRLTVT.

The rearrangement links TRBV27 to TRBJ1-5, with D perhaps matching TRBD1 (6 bases). Per the germline V gene, CDR1 is MNHEY and CDR2 is SMNVEV (reference sequence). The CDR3 is 15 amino acids. V lost 3 bases to trimming and J lost 1 base, with 10 bases between them. CDR3 bases: TGTGCCAGCAGTTTTGGCAGGGGAAGCAATCAGCCCCAGCATTTT. The encoded protein is CASSFGRGSNQPQHF.

V and J are TRBV7-2 and TRBJ2-3; a weak D match, TRBD2 (7 bases). This CDR3 has 16 amino acids. Looked up from germline, CDR1 is SGHTA and CDR2 is FQGNSA. V shed 2 bases and J shed 5 bases, with 17 bases lying between them. In DNA form, the CDR3 reads TGTGCCAGCAGCTTACTTCGCGGGGGCACGGGAGATACGCAGTATTTT. Amino acid sequence: CASSLLRGGTGDTQYF.

The chain combines TRBV10-3 with TRBJ2-7; D possibly corresponds to TRBD2 (6 bases). V gave up 3 bases and J gave up 6 bases, with 24 bases separating them. CDR1 is ENHRY and CDR2 is SYGVKD in the germline V gene. The CDR3 contains 17 residues. In nucleotides, the CDR3 is TGTGCCATCAGTGACCACAAAGGTAGGGGACTCCTATTCGAGCAGTACTTC. Protein product: CAISDHKGRGLLFEQYF.

This clone qualifies as large. The DNA for the CDR3 is TGTGCCAGCAGGTCCAGATCAGCCGGGGAGCTGTTTTTT. It yields the protein CASRSRSAGELFF. This rearrangement joins TRBV27 to TRBJ2-2; D ambiguous. The V and J ends lost 6 bases and 6 bases respectively, with 11 bases between them. This CDR3 region has 13 residues. The germline V gene has CDR1 MNHEY and CDR2 SMNVEV (reference sequence).

This rearrangement joins TRBV18 to TRBJ2-5, with 7 bases fitting TRBD1. The CDR3 sequence is 17 residues long. Looked up from germline, CDR1 is KGHSH and CDR2 is LQKENI. With 2 bases clipped from V and 5 bases from J, the junction kept 14 bases outside the gene matches. CDR3 residues: CASSPIPLGQALETQYF. For the CDR3, the DNA is TGTGCCAGCTCACCAATCCCCCTCGGACAGGCTTTGGAGACCCAGTACTTC.

This chain connects TRBV28 to TRBJ1-2, with 7 bases matching TRBD1. The CDR3 extends over 13 amino acids. Germline lookup yields CDR1 MDHEN and CDR2 SYDVKM. Unmatched junction bases numbered 6, after V lost 7 bases and J lost 4 bases. This CDR3 is CASNPTGSYGYTF. CDR3 sequence (DNA): TGTGCCAGCAACCCGACAGGGTCCTATGGCTACACCTTC.

This clone was found a few times. The chain has TRBV28 and TRBJ1-5, with 10 bases that match TRBD1. The CDR3 is 17 residues long. The germline V gene has CDR1 MDHEN and CDR2 SYDVKM. V shed 3 bases, J shed 2 bases, and the junction held 7 bases outside the gene matches. The DNA of the CDR3 is TGTGCCAGCAGTTTGACTGGGACAGGGGATGGCAATCAGCCCCAGCATTTT. This encodes CASSLTGTGDGNQPQHF.

This clone was counted a single time. The rearrangement joins TRBV6-4 to TRBJ2-3, with TRBD2 matching 7 bases. The CDR3 runs to 15 residues. Germline V gene lookup returns CDR1 MRHNA and CDR2 SNTAGT. V was pared by 4 bases and J by 2 bases, with 6 bases of the junction left unmatched. CDR3 in DNA: TGTGCCAGCAGTGTTCGAGCGGGGAACACAGATACGCAGTATTTT. Translation gives CASSVRAGNTDTQYF.

The rearrangement uses TRBV2 and TRBJ1-1, with 9 bases identical to TRBD1. V shed 6 bases and J 4 bases; nucleotides not matched to a gene: 3. CDR1 and CDR2 from the germline V gene are SNHLY and FYNNEI. This CDR3 region has 13 residues. The chain's CDR3 is CASRGQGGTEAFF. CDR3 DNA: TGTGCCAGCAGGGGACAGGGCGGCACTGAAGCTTTCTTT.

The chain employs TRBV5-1 and TRBJ2-7, with 7 bases fitting TRBD2. J was trimmed by 3 bases and V by 0 bases; bases with no gene match: 3. The CDR3 is made up of 14 amino acids. Germline V gene sequence: CDR1 SGHRS, CDR2 YFSETQ. The CDR3 loop is CASSLAREGYEQYF. The DNA for the CDR3 is TGCGCCAGCAGCTTGGCCAGGGAGGGCTACGAGCAGTACTTC.

In this sample, this clone turned up once. V usage is TRBV29-1 and J usage is TRBJ1-3, with a possible D match to TRBD1 (6 bases). V was pared by 2 bases and J by 9 bases, with 17 bases between. This CDR3 spans 14 amino acids. The germline V gene has CDR1 SQVTM and CDR2 ANQGSEA. Written as DNA, the CDR3 is TGCAGCGTTGAAACTGCAGGGGCTCGGGGCACCATATATTTT. It translates to CSVETAGARGTIYF.

The chain uses TRBV19 and TRBJ1-5; weak D call: TRBD1 (5 bases). The CDR3 length is 16 residues. Germline CDR1 and CDR2: LNHDA and SQIVND (reference sequence). Trimming pared 1 base from V and 1 base from J, leaving 11 bases between. CDR3 nucleotide sequence: TGTGCCAGTAGTATAGTTCCGACAGTAAGCAATCAGCCCCAGCATTTT. Its protein is CASSIVPTVSNQPQHF.

V is TRBV5-6 and J is TRBJ2-5; no firm D call. Looked up from germline, CDR1 is SGHDT and CDR2 is YYEEEE. The V end was cut by 2 bases, the J end by 6 bases, with 8 bases between. The CDR3 covers 12 residues. The CDR3 DNA is TGTGCCAGCAGCTTTGGGCAAAAGACCCAGTACTTC. It yields the protein CASSFGQKTQYF.

The chain is built from TRBV9 and TRBJ2-1, with 12 bases identical to TRBD2. CDR1 and CDR2 (germline): SGDLS, YYNGEE. The V segment lost 4 bases and the J segment 7 bases; nucleotides outside the gene matches: 9. This CDR3 has 16 amino acids. Here the CDR3 reads CASSPRLAGVLNEQFF. CDR3 sequence (DNA): TGTGCCAGCAGCCCCAGACTAGCGGGGGTCTTGAATGAGCAGTTCTTC.

The chain links TRBV15 to TRBJ2-7, with 9 bases aligning to TRBD2. Germline assignment: CDR1 LNHNV and CDR2 YYDKDF (reference sequence). This CDR3 has 15 amino acids. V lost 11 bases and J lost 1; bases outside the gene matches: 12. CDR3 in DNA: TGTGCCTCGTCCTGGGGGCTAGCGGGATCCTACGAGCAGTACTTC. Protein sequence: CASSWGLAGSYEQYF. Complete variable domain (other parts from reference TRBV15 and TRBJ2-7): DAMVIQNPRYQVTQFGKPVTLSCSQTLNHNVMYWYQQKSSQAPKLLFHYYDKDFNNEADTPDNFQSRRPNTSFCFLDIRSPGLGDTAMYLCASSWGLAGSYEQYFGPGTRLTVT.

This rearrangement joins TRBV15 to TRBJ2-3, with a weak D call TRBD1 (5 bases). The CDR3 has 15 residues. V lost 0 bases and J 4 bases, leaving 11 bases between the germline ends. Germline CDR1 reads LNHNV; CDR2 reads YYDKDF (reference sequence). This CDR3 is CATSRDAGNPDTQYF. The CDR3 nucleotides are TGTGCCACCAGCAGAGACGCAGGGAACCCAGATACGCAGTATTTT.

This clone was picked up one time. The rearrangement uses TRBV6-1 and TRBJ1-4; 8 nucleotides align to TRBD1. This CDR3 is built from 15 residues. V lost 6 bases and J lost 4; bases outside the gene matches: 7. Germline-derived CDR1 and CDR2 are MNHNS and SASEGT. DNA of the CDR3: TGTGCCAGCAGCGACCGGGACAGGATTAATGAAAAACTGTTTTTT. Its protein product is CASSDRDRINEKLFF.

In its sample, this clone was seen a few times. The rearrangement joins TRBV7-2 to TRBJ2-7; 9 nucleotides align to TRBD2. Trimming at V came to 1 base and at J to 4 bases, leaving 2 bases not matched to a gene. The germline CDR1 and CDR2 sequences are SGHTA and FQGNSA. This CDR3 contains 14 residues. This chain's CDR3 is CASSLDAGGYEQYF. For the CDR3, the DNA is TGTGCCAGCAGCTTAGATGCGGGAGGGTACGAGCAGTACTTC.

This clone has only one observation. The chain employs TRBV6-1 and TRBJ1-6; TRBD1 is a possible D gene (6 bases). The CDR3 is 15 residues long. CDR1 is MNHNS, CDR2 SASEGT, per germline. V was cut by 8 bases and J by 7 bases, with 18 bases left in between. The chain's CDR3 is CASLRGRGVNSPLHF. CDR3 in DNA: TGTGCCAGCCTGAGGGGCAGGGGAGTCAATTCACCCCTCCACTTT.

The CDR3 bases are TGTGCCAGCAGTGAGCTGGGCTCGGAGACCCAGTACTTC. It codes for CASSELGSETQYF. The rearrangement uses TRBV2 and TRBJ2-5; D is unclear. Germline values: CDR1 SNHLY, CDR2 FYNNEI. V shed 3 bases and J shed 5 bases, with 10 bases lying between them. The CDR3 covers 13 residues.

This clone was recorded only once. CDR3 residues: CASSLGQNTEAFF. The CDR3 coding sequence is TGTGCCAGCAGCTTAGGACAAAACACTGAAGCTTTCTTT. This chain links TRBV11-2 with TRBJ1-1; D is unclear. Trimming pared 1 base from V and 2 bases from J, leaving 5 bases between. The CDR3 is 13 residues long. In germline, CDR1 is SGHAT, CDR2 FQNNGV.

The V gene is TRBV6-5, the J gene TRBJ1-2; TRBD1 aligns across 10 bases. Looked up from germline, CDR1 is MNHEY and CDR2 is SVGAGI. The CDR3 extends over 15 amino acids. Losses at the gene ends were 5 bases for V and 1 base for J; bases not matched to a gene: 4. The CDR3 reads CASSPRTGGNYGYTF. CDR3 DNA: TGTGCCAGCAGTCCGCGGACAGGGGGTAACTATGGCTACACCTTC.

This chain joins TRBV11-1 and TRBJ2-1; D is perhaps TRBD1 (6 bases). There are 15 residues in the CDR3. Germline CDR1 SGHAT, CDR2 FQDESV (reference sequence). Trimming cost V 6 bases and J 7 bases, with 19 bases left between them. CDR3: CASRSPGDDGNEQFF. The DNA for the CDR3 is TGTGCCAGCAGATCCCCAGGGGATGACGGGAATGAGCAGTTCTTC.

This chain joins TRBV10-1 and TRBJ2-5; tentative D call: TRBD2 (6 bases). The CDR3 spans 14 residues. V lost 3 bases and J 4 bases, leaving 12 bases between the germline ends. Germline CDR1 and CDR2: WNHNN and SYGVQD (reference sequence). CDR3 loop: CASSDGGVGETQYF. CDR3 nucleotide sequence: TGCGCCAGCAGTGACGGGGGAGTGGGAGAGACCCAGTACTTC.

V gene TRBV5-5 combines with J gene TRBJ2-5, with D tentatively TRBD1 (6 bases). Trimming took 6 bases from V and 5 from J, leaving 14 bases between them. The V gene's germline CDR1 is SGHKS and CDR2 YYEKEE (reference sequence). CDR3 size: 13 residues. The CDR3 here is CASTLWGHETQYF. For the CDR3, the DNA is TGTGCCAGCACCCTGTGGGGACACGAGACCCAGTACTTC.

The chain links TRBV19 to TRBJ1-5; D may be TRBD1 (5 bases). This CDR3 is 12 amino acids long. Germline lookup yields CDR1 LNHDA and CDR2 SQIVND (reference sequence). The germline V and J ends were trimmed by 3 bases and 9 bases, with 9 bases remaining between them. For the CDR3, the DNA is TGTGCCAGTAGTATCGGGGGGTCGCCCCAGCATTTT. The encoded protein is CASSIGGSPQHF.

The J gene is TRBJ1-2, the V gene TRBV9; perhaps TRBD1 as D (5 bases). V lost 3 bases to trimming and J lost 4 bases, with 13 bases between them. The germline gives CDR1 SGDLS, CDR2 YYNGEE. CDR3 length: 14 amino acids. The CDR3 nucleotides are TGTGCCAGCAGCGAGTCGGGCGGGGGCTATGGCTACACCTTC. It encodes CASSESGGGYGYTF. Together with reference TRBV9 and TRBJ1-2, the CDR3 gives the full variable domain: DSGVTQTPKHLITATGQRVTLRCSPRSGDLSVYWYQQSLDQGLQFLIQYYNGEERAKGNILERFSAQQFPDLHSELNLSSLELGDSALYFCASSESGGGYGYTFGSGTRLTVV.

The chain employs TRBV19 and TRBJ2-5, with D maybe TRBD2 (6 bases). With 6 bases removed from V and 2 bases from J, the gap between germline ends came to 13 bases. The germline CDR1 and CDR2 sequences are LNHDA and SQIVND (reference sequence). The CDR3 runs 14 residues. The CDR3 DNA reads TGTGCCAGTAGAAACCGGGGGTCACAAGAGACCCAGTACTTC. Residues: CASRNRGSQETQYF.

This chain connects TRBV19 to TRBJ2-3; TRBD2 matches 8 bases. This CDR3 is built from 16 residues. The germline V gene has CDR1 LNHDA and CDR2 SQIVND (reference sequence). J was trimmed by 8 bases and V by 5 bases; bases with no gene match: 15. Here the CDR3 reads CASSRGGRPPYITQYF. In DNA, the CDR3 is TGTGCCAGTAGTCGGGGGGGCAGACCCCCGTACATTACGCAGTATTTT.